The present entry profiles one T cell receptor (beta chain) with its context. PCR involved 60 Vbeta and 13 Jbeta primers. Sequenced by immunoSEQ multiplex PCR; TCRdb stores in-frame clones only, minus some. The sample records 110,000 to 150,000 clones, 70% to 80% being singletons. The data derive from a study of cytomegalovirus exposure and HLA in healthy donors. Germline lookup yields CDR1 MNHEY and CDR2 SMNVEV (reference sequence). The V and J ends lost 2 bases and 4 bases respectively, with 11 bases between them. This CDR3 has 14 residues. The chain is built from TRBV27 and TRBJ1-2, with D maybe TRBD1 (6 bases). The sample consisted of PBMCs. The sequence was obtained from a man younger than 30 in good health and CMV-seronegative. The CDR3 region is CASSLQGMGYGYTF. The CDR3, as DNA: TGTGCCAGCAGTTTACAGGGGATGGGCTATGGCTACACCTTC.